This T cell receptor beta chain came from a study of PD-1 blockade in classical Hodgkin lymphoma. Study information: Nivolumab was administered to patients intravenously at 3 mg/kg every 2 weeks. General study points: Complete responders' diversity at baseline resembled that of newly diagnosed patients. The authors have not defined what causes the repertoire differences, possibly disease activity or prior therapy.

Indicated time point: cycle 4 day 1 (C4D1), after 5 to 7 weeks of nivolumab. Brentuximab vedotin exposure varied, and every patient relapsed after autologous stem cell transplantation. Using immunoSEQ multiplex PCR, the repertoire was profiled, and TCRdb retains in-frame clones only, with some absent. The sample shows fewer than 25,000 clones, over 70% of them seen only once. Points on this clone: Its antigen remains unknown.

This CDR3 has 13 amino acids. Trimming cost V 6 bases and J 6 bases, with 12 bases left between them. Germline values: CDR1 MNHNS, CDR2 SASEGT. The sample consisted of peripheral blood mononuclear cells (PBMCs), taken before the fourth cycle of nivolumab. The chain carries TRBV6-1 and TRBJ1-5; D ambiguous. This clonotype was sampled from a human donor with classical Hodgkin lymphoma. The CDR3 loop is CASREQFGQPQHF. CDR3 DNA sequence: TGTGCCAGCAGGGAACAGTTTGGTCAGCCCCAGCATTTT.